Presented here are 23 T cell receptor beta chains from one specimen sequenced in a study of blood T cell repertoires in COVID-19. TCRdb's table, derived via immunoSEQ multiplex PCR, lists solely in-frame clones and lacks some. In the table there are tens of thousands of clones, 75% to 90% of which are singletons. The sample consisted of peripheral blood. The receptors come from a man between 60 and 75 years old with COVID-19, enrolled during active disease.

This chain joins TRBV7-3 and TRBJ1-1; 9 bases align to TRBD1. Unmatched junction bases numbered 3, after V lost 5 bases and J lost 8 bases. Per germline, CDR1 SGHTA and CDR2 FQGTGA. This CDR3 comprises 12 residues. The DNA for the CDR3 is TGTGCCAGCAGCCTCACAGGGGGCGAAGCTTTCTTT. Translation gives CASSLTGGEAFF. Full variable domain (outside the CDR3, taken from reference TRBV7-3 and TRBJ1-1): GAGVSQTPSNKVTEKGKYVELRCDPISGHTALYWYRQSLGQGPEFLIYFQGTGAADDSGLPNDRFFAVRPEGSVSTLKIQRTERGDSAVYLCASSLTGGEAFFGQGTRLTVV.

V is TRBV28 and J is TRBJ1-4, with D possibly being TRBD1 (6 bases). This CDR3 has 12 residues. Trimming shortened V by 6 bases and J by 7 bases, and 9 bases separated the two germline ends. The germline V gene encodes CDR1 MDHEN and CDR2 SYDVKM. The CDR3 sequence: CASRTDSEKLFF. The CDR3 region has the DNA TGTGCCAGCAGGACGGACAGTGAAAAACTGTTTTTT.

The V gene is TRBV2, the J gene TRBJ1-1; D uncertain. The CDR3 is 11 amino acids. The V end was cut by 7 bases, the J end by 0 bases, with 3 bases between. Germline V gives CDR1 SNHLY, CDR2 FYNNEI. DNA for the CDR3: TGTGCCAGCACGGTGAACACTGAAGCTTTCTTT. Translation gives CASTVNTEAFF.

The chain recombines TRBV7-9 with TRBJ1-2; D not resolved. Germline V gene data show CDR1 as SEHNR and CDR2 as FQNEAQ (reference sequence). Between the trimmed V and J ends, which lost 5 bases and 1 base, there was a span of 23 bases. The CDR3 runs to 18 residues. CDR3 region: CASSPFISENLLNYGYTF. CDR3 sequence (DNA): TGTGCCAGCAGCCCGTTTATCTCCGAAAACCTACTTAACTATGGCTACACCTTC.

The V call is TRBV4-1, the J call TRBJ1-5; 10 nucleotides line up with TRBD1. This CDR3 has 17 amino acids. CDR1 and CDR2 from the germline V gene are MGHRA and YSYEKL. The ends lost 1 base at V and 9 bases at J; junction bases unmatched: 12. CDR3 residues: CASSQATRGDRGGPQHF. The CDR3 DNA follows: TGCGCCAGCAGCCAAGCCACTCGTGGGGACAGGGGCGGGCCCCAGCATTTT.

The V gene is TRBV3-1 (or the pseudogene TRBV3-2), the J gene TRBJ1-5; D might be TRBD1 (6 bases). The germline gives CDR1 LGHDT, CDR2 YNNKEL (reference sequence). The CDR3 consists of 15 residues. V was cut by 0 bases and J by 6 bases, with 12 bases left in between. The CDR3 sequence is CASSQELGRGQPQHF. In DNA, the CDR3 is TGTGCCAGCAGCCAAGAATTGGGCAGGGGTCAGCCCCAGCATTTT.

The CDR3 loop reads CASSVGAGYEQYF. Here the CDR3 DNA reads TGTGCCAGCAGCGTAGGGGCAGGCTACGAGCAGTACTTC. V is TRBV9 and J is TRBJ2-7; D unresolved. V lost 0 bases to trimming and J lost 3 bases, with 7 bases between them. CDR1 and CDR2 (germline): SGDLS, YYNGEE. The CDR3 covers 13 residues.

The genes are TRBV3-1 (or the pseudogene TRBV3-2) and TRBJ2-2, with D unresolved. The CDR3 spans 13 residues. Trimming took off 4 bases at V and 10 bases at J, with 13 bases between the two ends. CDR1 and CDR2 from the germline V gene are LGHDT and YNNKEL (reference sequence). CDR3 amino acids: CASSPRRLAELFF. CDR3 nucleotides: TGTGCCAGCAGCCCCCGCAGACTTGCGGAGCTGTTTTTT.

The V gene is TRBV3-1 (or the pseudogene TRBV3-2), the J gene TRBJ2-3, with no clear D. This CDR3 is built from 14 residues. The V gene's germline CDR1 is LGHDT and CDR2 YNNKEL (reference sequence). V lost 0 bases, J lost 5 bases, and 9 bases lay in between. CDR3 sequence reads: CASSQDTAGDTQYF. CDR3 bases: TGTGCCAGCAGCCAAGATACGGCAGGAGATACGCAGTATTTT.

This clone appeared once. The chain couples TRBV15 to TRBJ1-3, with D perhaps matching TRBD1 (5 bases). This CDR3 is 15 amino acids long. CDR1 is LNHNV, CDR2 YYDKDF, per germline (reference sequence). Between the trimmed V and J ends, which lost 1 base and 6 bases, there was a span of 13 bases. As DNA, the CDR3 is TGTGCCACCAGCAGAGGGGGCGACTTATTAAACACCATATATTTT. Its translation: CATSRGGDLLNTIYF.

The chain is built from TRBV6-6 and TRBJ2-2; D is uncertain. Trimming cost V 0 bases and J 8 bases, with 16 bases left between them. CDR3 length equals 16 residues. CDR1 MNHNY and CDR2 SVGAGI come from the germline V gene (reference sequence). CDR3: CASSYSSSAPGGELFF. CDR3 DNA sequence: TGTGCCAGCAGTTACTCGAGTTCGGCCCCCGGGGGGGAGCTGTTTTTT.

This chain uses TRBV11-2 with TRBJ2-2, with TRBD1 matching 7 bases. V was clipped by 1 base and J by 5 bases; unmatched bases: 10. This CDR3 has 17 amino acids. Germline-derived CDR1 and CDR2 are SGHAT and FQNNGV. CDR3 region: CASSLGGGDLATGELFF. CDR3 coding DNA: TGTGCCAGCAGCTTAGGAGGGGGCGACCTGGCGACCGGGGAGCTGTTTTTT.

V usage is TRBV25-1 and J usage is TRBJ2-1; possibly TRBD2 for D (7 bases). The CDR3 is made up of 17 amino acids. CDR1 and CDR2 (germline): MGHDK, SYGVNS. Between the trimmed V and J ends, which lost 1 base and 4 bases, there was a span of 17 bases. The CDR3 spells CASSEFGGGPGYNEQFF. CDR3 sequence (DNA): TGTGCCAGCAGTGAATTTGGGGGGGGCCCTGGATACAATGAGCAGTTCTTC.

The rearrangement joins TRBV4-1 to TRBJ1-4; 10 positions match TRBD1. J was trimmed by 2 bases and V by 4 bases; bases with no gene match: 4. The germline CDR1 and CDR2 sequences are MGHRA and YSYEKL. This CDR3 spans 16 amino acids. CDR3 sequence: CASSLGQGVTNEKLFF. DNA of the CDR3: TGCGCCAGCAGCCTTGGACAGGGGGTCACTAATGAAAAACTGTTTTTT.

The chain links TRBV5-6 to TRBJ1-6, with a possible D match to TRBD1 (5 bases). The CDR3 sequence is 14 residues long. Trimming removed 0 bases at V and 7 bases at J, with 8 bases between. Germline values: CDR1 SGHDT, CDR2 YYEEEE. The CDR3 coding sequence is TGTGCCAGCAGCTTGGGGGCAGGGAATTCACCCCTCCACTTT. Translated: CASSLGAGNSPLHF. Together with reference TRBV5-6 and TRBJ1-6, the CDR3 gives the full variable domain: DAGVTQSPTHLIKTRGQQVTLRCSPKSGHDTVSWYQQALGQGPQFIFQYYEEEERQRGNFPDRFSGHQFPNYSSELNVNALLLGDSALYLCASSLGAGNSPLHFGNGTRLTVT.

This sequence joins TRBV6-5 and TRBJ1-1, with a weak D call TRBD1 (5 bases). The V gene's germline CDR1 is MNHEY and CDR2 SVGAGI. V was trimmed by 6 bases and J by 0 bases, leaving 8 bases between them. This CDR3 comprises 13 residues. The CDR3 here is CASRPGLNTEAFF. As DNA, the CDR3 is TGTGCCAGCAGGCCAGGGTTGAACACTGAAGCTTTCTTT.

The chain has TRBV28 and TRBJ1-2; 10 bases align to TRBD1. The V and J ends lost 5 bases and 8 bases, in that order; junction bases with no gene match: 14. Germline V CDR1 and CDR2: MDHEN, SYDVKM. The CDR3 spans 16 residues. In DNA, the CDR3 is TGTGCCAGCAGTGAGGGACAGGGGATCCCAAGTGGGGGCTACACCTTC. Its translation is CASSEGQGIPSGGYTF.

In its sample, this clone was seen once. CDR3 in DNA: TGTGCCAGCAGTTCGGGGGGGTCACCCCTCCACTTT. It encodes CASSSGGSPLHF. V is TRBV12-3 or TRBV12-4 and J is TRBJ1-6, with a tentative D call TRBD1 (5 bases). There are 12 residues in the CDR3. Trimming took off 4 bases at V and 10 bases at J, with 8 bases between the two ends.

The chain combines TRBV9 with TRBJ2-5; 8 bases agree with TRBD2. Germline CDR1 is SGDLS and CDR2 is YYNGEE. This CDR3 spans 16 amino acids. Trimming removed 0 bases from V and 2 bases from J; junction bases left unmatched: 6. The CDR3 bases are TGTGCCAGCAGCGTAGCTGTTCGGGAGGGGCAAGAGACCCAGTACTTC. It specifies CASSVAVREGQETQYF.

The genes are TRBV5-1 and TRBJ2-1; a weak D match, TRBD2 (6 bases). Between the trimmed V and J ends, which lost 5 bases and 4 bases, there was a span of 19 bases. This CDR3 spans 16 amino acids. Germline assignment: CDR1 SGHRS and CDR2 YFSETQ. The DNA of the CDR3 is TGCGCCAGCAGAGCTACCCTACTTCGGGGGTACAATGAGCAGTTCTTC. Residues: CASRATLLRGYNEQFF.

The chain recombines TRBV24-1 with TRBJ2-1; possibly TRBD1 for D (5 bases). This CDR3 contains 18 residues. The germline V gene encodes CDR1 KGHDR and CDR2 SFDVKD. Trimming removed 3 bases at V and 0 bases at J, with 17 bases between. CDR3: CATSDPTATQSSYNEQFF. In nucleotides, the CDR3 is TGTGCCACCAGTGATCCGACAGCCACCCAGAGCTCCTACAATGAGCAGTTCTTC.

The chain carries TRBV25-1 and TRBJ2-1; 11 positions match TRBD2. The CDR3 totals 17 residues. The V and J ends lost 6 bases and 1 base, in that order; junction bases with no gene match: 8. Germline V lookup: CDR1 MGHDK, CDR2 SYGVNS. As DNA, the CDR3 is TGTGCCAGCAGAAGGGGACTAGCGGAGCCATCCTACAATGAGCAGTTCTTC. It translates to CASRRGLAEPSYNEQFF.

The chain uses TRBV5-1 and TRBJ2-1; 12 bases are shared with TRBD2. Germline values: CDR1 SGHRS, CDR2 YFSETQ. The CDR3 runs 15 residues. V shed 3 bases, J shed 5 bases, and the junction held 3 bases outside the gene matches. CDR3: CASSWLAGGNNEQFF. CDR3 nucleotide sequence: TGCGCCAGCAGCTGGCTAGCGGGAGGGAACAATGAGCAGTTCTTC.